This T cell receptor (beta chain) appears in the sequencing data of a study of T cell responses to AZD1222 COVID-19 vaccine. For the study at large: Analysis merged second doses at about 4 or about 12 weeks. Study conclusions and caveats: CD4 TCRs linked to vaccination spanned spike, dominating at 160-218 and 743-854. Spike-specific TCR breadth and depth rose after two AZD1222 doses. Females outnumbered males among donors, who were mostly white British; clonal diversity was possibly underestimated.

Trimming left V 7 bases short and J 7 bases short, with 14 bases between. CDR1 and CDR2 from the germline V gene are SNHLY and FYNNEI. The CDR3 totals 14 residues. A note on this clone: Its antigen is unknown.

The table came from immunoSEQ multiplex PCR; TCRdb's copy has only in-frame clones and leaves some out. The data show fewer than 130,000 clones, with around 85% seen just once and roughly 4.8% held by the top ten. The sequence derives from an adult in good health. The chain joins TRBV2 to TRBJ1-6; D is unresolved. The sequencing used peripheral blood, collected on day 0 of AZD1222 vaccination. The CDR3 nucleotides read TGTGCCAGCAAATTATTCCCCCCGAATTCACCCCTCCACTTT. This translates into CASKLFPPNSPLHF.